This record concerns one T cell receptor beta chain sequence. These data originate in a study of follicular helper T cells after annual influenza vaccination. Study in general: Some donors were sampled over the 2013-2014, 2014-2015 and 2015-2016 vaccinations.

The time point was: 2014-2015 season, pre-vaccination. From germline, CDR1 is DFQATT and CDR2 SNEGSKA (reference sequence). The CDR3 length is 11 residues. Trimming removed 5 bases from V and 5 bases from J, with 8 bases in between. Profiling relied on immunoSEQ multiplex PCR, and the TCRdb table lists in-frame clones only, not all of them. The sample shows 28,000 or so clones, 80% to 90% of them seen only once. The origin of this receptor is an adult who received the influenza vaccine. The V call is TRBV20-1, the J call TRBJ2-3, with D possibly being TRBD1 (5 bases). This specimen was CXCR5+ CD38- circulating T follicular helper cells from blood, taken on the day of influenza vaccination. Subset: circulating Tfh, non-naive CD4+CXCR5+PD-1+ (ICOS+CD38+ or ICOS-CD38-). For the CDR3, the DNA is TGCAGTGCTCTAGGGGTAGATACGCAGTATTTT. As protein: CSALGVDTQYF.